The T cell receptor (beta chain) under discussion was sequenced for a study of coeliac disease. Study-level background: Without high-resolution HLA typing, biased TRBV7-2 usage was queried.

Whole-study results and caveats: Intraepithelial and lamina propria fractions were not highly pure. TRB repertoires were largely private, with most amino acid sequences found in only one sample.

Notes on this clone: Its specificity is not known.

Only in-frame clones appear in the TCRdb table, and some are missing; sequencing was by immunoSEQ multiplex PCR. The sample records about 3,300 clones, around half being singletons. The J segment lost 4 bases and the V segment lost 5 bases, leaving 3 bases of the junction unmatched. This CDR3 has 14 amino acids. Germline CDR1 LNHDA, CDR2 SQIVND (reference sequence). The rearrangement uses TRBV19 and TRBJ2-7; 12 nucleotides match TRBD1. The specimen sequenced was intraepithelial lymphocytes from the gut. The TCR comes from a woman between 65 and 79 years old with celiac disease. CDR3 sequence reads: CASSLGQGAYEQYF. The CDR3 DNA is TGTGCCAGTAGTTTGGGACAGGGGGCTTACGAGCAGTACTTC. Combining the CDR3 with reference TRBV19 and TRBJ2-7 gives the whole variable domain DGGITQSPKYLFRKEGQNVTLSCEQNLNHDAMYWYRQDPGQGLRLIYYSQIVNDFQKGDIAEGYSVSREKKESFPLTVTSAQKNPTAFYLCASSLGQGAYEQYFGPGTRLTVT.